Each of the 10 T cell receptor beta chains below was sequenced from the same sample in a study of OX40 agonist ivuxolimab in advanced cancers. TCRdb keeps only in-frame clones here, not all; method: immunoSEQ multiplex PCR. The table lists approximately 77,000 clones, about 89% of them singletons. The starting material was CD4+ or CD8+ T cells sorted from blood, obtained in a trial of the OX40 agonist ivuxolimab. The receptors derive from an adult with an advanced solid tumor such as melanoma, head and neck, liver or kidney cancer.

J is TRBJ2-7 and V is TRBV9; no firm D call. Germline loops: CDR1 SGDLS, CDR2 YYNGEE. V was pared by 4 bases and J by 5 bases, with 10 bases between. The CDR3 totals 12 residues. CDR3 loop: CASSPGENEQYF. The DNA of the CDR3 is TGTGCCAGCAGCCCCGGAGAAAACGAGCAGTACTTC.

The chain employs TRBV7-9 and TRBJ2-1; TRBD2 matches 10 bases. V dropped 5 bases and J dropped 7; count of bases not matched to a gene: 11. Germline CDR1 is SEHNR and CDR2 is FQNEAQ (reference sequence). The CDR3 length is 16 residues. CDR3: CASSPTSGDLRNEQFF. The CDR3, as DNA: TGTGCCAGCAGCCCAACTAGCGGGGACCTGAGGAATGAGCAGTTCTTC.

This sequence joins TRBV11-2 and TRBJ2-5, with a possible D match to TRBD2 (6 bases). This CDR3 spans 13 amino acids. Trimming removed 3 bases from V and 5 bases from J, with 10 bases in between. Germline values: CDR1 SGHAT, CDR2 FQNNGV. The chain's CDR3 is CASSFGTEETQYF. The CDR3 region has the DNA TGTGCCAGCAGCTTCGGGACTGAGGAGACCCAGTACTTC. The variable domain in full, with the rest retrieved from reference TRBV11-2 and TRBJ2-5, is EAGVAQSPRYKIIEKRQSVAFWCNPISGHATLYWYQQILGQGPKLLIQFQNNGVVDDSQLPKDRFSAERLKGVDSTLKIQPAKLEDSAVYLCASSFGTEETQYFGPGTRLLVL.

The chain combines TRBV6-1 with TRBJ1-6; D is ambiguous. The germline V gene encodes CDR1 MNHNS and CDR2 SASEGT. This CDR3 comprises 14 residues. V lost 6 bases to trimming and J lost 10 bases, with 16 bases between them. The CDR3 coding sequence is TGTGCCAGCAGCGATGGGCCGATGAAGTCACCCCTCCACTTT. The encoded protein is CASSDGPMKSPLHF.

The CDR3 protein is CASSLSKGSGELFF. CDR3 in DNA: TGTGCCAGCAGTTTATCGAAGGGATCCGGGGAGCTGTTTTTT. The chain employs TRBV27 and TRBJ2-2; D uncertain. The V gene's germline CDR1 is MNHEY and CDR2 SMNVEV (reference sequence). Between the trimmed V and J ends, which lost 0 bases and 6 bases, there was a span of 8 bases. The CDR3 sequence is 14 residues long.

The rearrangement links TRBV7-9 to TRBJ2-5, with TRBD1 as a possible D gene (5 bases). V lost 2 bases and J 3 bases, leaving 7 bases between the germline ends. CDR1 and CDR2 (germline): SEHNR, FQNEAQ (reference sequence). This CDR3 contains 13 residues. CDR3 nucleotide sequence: TGTGCCAGCAGCTTATTAGGGGAAGAGACCCAGTACTTC. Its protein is CASSLLGEETQYF.

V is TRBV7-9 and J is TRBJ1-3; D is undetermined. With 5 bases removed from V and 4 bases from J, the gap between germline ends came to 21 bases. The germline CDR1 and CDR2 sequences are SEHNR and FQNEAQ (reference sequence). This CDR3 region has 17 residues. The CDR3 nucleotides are TGTGCCAGCAGCCATCCCCAGACCGATTTAGGGGGAAACACCATATATTTT. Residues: CASSHPQTDLGGNTIYF.

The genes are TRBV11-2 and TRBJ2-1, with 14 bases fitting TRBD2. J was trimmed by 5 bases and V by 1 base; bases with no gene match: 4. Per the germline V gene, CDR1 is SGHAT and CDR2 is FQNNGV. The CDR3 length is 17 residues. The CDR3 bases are TGTGCCAGCAGCTTAGGACTAGCGGGAGGGCAGAACAATGAGCAGTTCTTC. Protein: CASSLGLAGGQNNEQFF.

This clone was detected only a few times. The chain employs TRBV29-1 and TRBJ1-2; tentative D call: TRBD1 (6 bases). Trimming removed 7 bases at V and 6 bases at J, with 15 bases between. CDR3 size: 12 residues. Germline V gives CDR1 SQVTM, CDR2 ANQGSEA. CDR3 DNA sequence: TGCAGCGGTGAGGACAGCGGTAATGGCTACACCTTC. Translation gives CSGEDSGNGYTF. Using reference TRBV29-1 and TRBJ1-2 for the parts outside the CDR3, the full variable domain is SAVISQKPSRDICQRGTSLTIQCQVDSQVTMMFWYRQQPGQSLTLIATANQGSEATYESGFVIDKFPISRPNLTFSTLTVSNMSPEDSSIYLCSGEDSGNGYTFGSGTRLTVV.

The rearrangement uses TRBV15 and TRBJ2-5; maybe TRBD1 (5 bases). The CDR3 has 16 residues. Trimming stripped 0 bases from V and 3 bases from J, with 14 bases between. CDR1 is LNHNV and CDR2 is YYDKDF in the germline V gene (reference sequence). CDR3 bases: TGTGCCACCAGCAGAGAGGCTGGACAAACCAAAGAGACCCAGTACTTC. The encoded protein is CATSREAGQTKETQYF.